This TCR beta chain was found in a study of graft-versus-host responses after intestinal transplantation. Background on the study: All of the recipients had induction that used anti-thymocyte globulin, then tacrolimus and steroids for around three years. Study-level findings and limits: The marrow of recipients harbored GvH clones, and ileum or blood showed some of them first. In patients with graft-donor T cell macrochimerism, allograft graft-versus-host to host-versus-graft clonal ratios were high.

Produced via immunoSEQ multiplex PCR; TCRdb's table is partial and in-frame only. The sample carries 62,000 or so clones, roughly 90% recorded once. This clone is a singleton in its sample. Its specificity is not known. V dropped 1 base and J dropped 8 bases, with 12 bases sitting between them. The length of the CDR3 is 15 residues. CDR1 and CDR2 from the germline V gene are SGHTA and FQGNSA. The TCR comes from a human patient who received an intestinal transplant, so some T cells may come from the graft donor. This rearrangement joins TRBV7-2 to TRBJ1-6; D is ambiguous. The input for sequencing was PBMCs, taken 26 days after transplant. CDR3 sequence reads: CASSLVGATHSPLHF. In DNA form, the CDR3 reads TGTGCCAGCAGCTTAGTTGGAGCAACCCATTCACCCCTCCACTTT.